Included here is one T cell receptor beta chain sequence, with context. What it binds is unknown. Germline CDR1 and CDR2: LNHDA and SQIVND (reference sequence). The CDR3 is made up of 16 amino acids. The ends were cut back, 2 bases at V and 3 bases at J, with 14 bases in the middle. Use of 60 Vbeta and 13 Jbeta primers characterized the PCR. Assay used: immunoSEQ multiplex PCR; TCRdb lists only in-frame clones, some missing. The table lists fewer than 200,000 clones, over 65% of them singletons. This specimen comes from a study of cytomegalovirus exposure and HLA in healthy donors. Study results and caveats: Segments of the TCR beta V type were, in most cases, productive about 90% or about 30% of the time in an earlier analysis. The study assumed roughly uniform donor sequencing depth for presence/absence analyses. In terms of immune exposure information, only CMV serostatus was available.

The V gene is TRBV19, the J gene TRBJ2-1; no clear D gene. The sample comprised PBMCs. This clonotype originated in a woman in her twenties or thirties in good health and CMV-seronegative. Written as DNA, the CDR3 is TGTGCCAGTAGTATATCTGGAACTACCCACTACAATGAGCAGTTCTTC. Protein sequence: CASSISGTTHYNEQFF.